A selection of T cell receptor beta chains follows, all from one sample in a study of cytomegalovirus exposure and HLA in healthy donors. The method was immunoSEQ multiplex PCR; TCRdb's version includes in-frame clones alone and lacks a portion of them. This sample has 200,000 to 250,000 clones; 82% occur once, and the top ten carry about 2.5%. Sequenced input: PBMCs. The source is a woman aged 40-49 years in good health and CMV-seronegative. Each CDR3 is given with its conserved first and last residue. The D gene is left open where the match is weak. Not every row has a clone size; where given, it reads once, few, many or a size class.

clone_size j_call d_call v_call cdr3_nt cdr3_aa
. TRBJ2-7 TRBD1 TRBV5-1 TGCGCCAGCAGCTTGGTAGGGGGCTCTCCCCTCAACGAGCAGTACTTC CASSLVGGSPLNEQYF
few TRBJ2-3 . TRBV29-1 TGCAGCGTTGACCGATCCGGGTCAAGCACAGATACGCAGTATTTT CSVDRSGSSTDTQYF
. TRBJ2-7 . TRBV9 TGTGCCAGCAGCGTAGTGCCCAATGCGGGCGAGCAGTACTTC CASSVVPNAGEQYF
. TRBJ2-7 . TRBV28 TGTGCCAGCAGCCCCATCTTGGTGAGGAGCTCCTACGAGCAGTACTTC CASSPILVRSSYEQYF
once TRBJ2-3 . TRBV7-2 TGTGCCAGCAGCTTACTAGCCCCGAGCACAGATACGCAGTATTTT CASSLLAPSTDTQYF
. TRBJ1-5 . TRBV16 TGTGCCAGCAGACCTCGGGACATTAGCAATCAGCCCCAGCATTTT CASRPRDISNQPQHF
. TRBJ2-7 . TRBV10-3 TGTGCCATCAGTTCCCCCCTCGGGGTTTCTGACCTGACCTACGAGCAGTACTTC CAISSPLGVSDLTYEQYF
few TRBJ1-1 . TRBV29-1 TGCAGCGTTGAAAGGGGAATGTACACTGAAGCTTTCTTT CSVERGMYTEAFF
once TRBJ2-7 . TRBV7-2 TGTGCCAGCTCCGAGAGGTGGTCCTACGAGCAGTACTTC CASSERWSYEQYF
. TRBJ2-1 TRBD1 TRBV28 TGTGCCAGCAGTTCCCGGGACAGGTTCTACAATGAGCAGTTCTTC CASSSRDRFYNEQFF
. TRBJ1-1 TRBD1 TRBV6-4 TGTGCCAGGATGGGGACAGGGCGGGTAGGGACTGAAGCTTTCTTT CARMGTGRVGTEAFF
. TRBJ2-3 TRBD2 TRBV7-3 TGTGCCAGCAGCTTTGGACTAGCGGGACCGGCAGATACGCAGTATTTT CASSFGLAGPADTQYF
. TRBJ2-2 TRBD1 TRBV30 TGTGCCTGGGCGTCCGGGACAGGGAGCACCGGGGAGCTGTTTTTT CAWASGTGSTGELFF
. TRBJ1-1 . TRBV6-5 TGTGCCAGCAGCACCACAGGGTACGGGAACACTGAAGCTTTCTTT CASSTTGYGNTEAFF
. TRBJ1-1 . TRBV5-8 TGTGCCAGCAGCTTGTACAGGAATTCGGTTGAAGCTTTCTTT CASSLYRNSVEAFF
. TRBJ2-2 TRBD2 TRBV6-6 TGTGCCAGCAGTTACCCAGGGACTATCAACACCGGGGAGCTGTTTTTT CASSYPGTINTGELFF
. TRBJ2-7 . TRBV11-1 TGTGCCAGCAGCTTATCGTCTTCCTACGAGCAGTACTTC CASSLSSSYEQYF
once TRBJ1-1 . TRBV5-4 TGTGCCAGCAGCGTCGGTACCTTGAGTACTGAAGCTTTCTTT CASSVGTLSTEAFF
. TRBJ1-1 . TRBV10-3 TGTGCCGGGAGGGGAGGGGCGAGTACTGAAGCTTTCTTT CAGRGGASTEAFF
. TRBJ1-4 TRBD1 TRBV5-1 TGCGCCAGCAGCCTCGGGACAGGGTTACGAGAAAAACTGTTTTTT CASSLGTGLREKLFF
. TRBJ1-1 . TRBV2 TGTGCCAGCAGTGAAGCGCTTGGCGGGACTGAAGCTTTCTTT CASSEALGGTEAFF
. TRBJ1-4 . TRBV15 TGTGCCACCAGCAGGGAATGGGGGGGGGCGAATGAAAAACTGTTTTTT CATSREWGGANEKLFF
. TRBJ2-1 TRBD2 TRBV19 TGTGCCAGTAGTATAGGGGCTAGCGGGAGCAATGAGCAGTTCTTC CASSIGASGSNEQFF
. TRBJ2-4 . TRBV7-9 TGTGCCAGCAGCTTAGGGGCAGGGGACCTAGCCAAAAACATTCAGTACTTC CASSLGAGDLAKNIQYF
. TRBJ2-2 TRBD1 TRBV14 TGTGCCAGCAGCCGACAGGGTCTGGTAGTGACCGGGGAGCTGTTTTTT CASSRQGLVVTGELFF
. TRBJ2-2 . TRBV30 TGTGCCTGGAAGATCGCGGGTACCGGGGAGCTGTTTTTT CAWKIAGTGELFF
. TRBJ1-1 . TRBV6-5 TGTGCCAGCAGTCTATTTACAGGGTGGGGGACTGAAGCTTTCTTT CASSLFTGWGTEAFF
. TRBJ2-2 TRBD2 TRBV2 TGTGCCAGCAACGAGTGGAGCGGGATGACCGGGGAGCTGTTTTTT CASNEWSGMTGELFF
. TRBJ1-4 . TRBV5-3 TGTGCCAGGCCCGGGGAAAAACTGTTTTTT CARPGEKLFF
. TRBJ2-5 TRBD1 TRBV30 TGTGCCTGGAGCCGGACAGGGGGCCAAGAGACCCAGTACTTC CAWSRTGGQETQYF
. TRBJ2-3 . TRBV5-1 TGCGCCAGCAGCTTGGACTCATCAGATACGCAGTATTTT CASSLDSSDTQYF
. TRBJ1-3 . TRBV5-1 TGCGCCAGCAGCTCCGGACAGTCCCGAAACACCATATATTTT CASSSGQSRNTIYF
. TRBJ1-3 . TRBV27 TGTGCCAGCAGATTGAGATCTGGAAACACCATATATTTT CASRLRSGNTIYF
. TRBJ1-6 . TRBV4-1 TGCGCCAGCAGCCAAGAGCGGGCAGAGAATTCACCCCTCCACTTT CASSQERAENSPLHF
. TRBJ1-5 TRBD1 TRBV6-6 TGTGCCAGCAGGGGATCGGGACAGTCTTTGGCCCAGCATTTT CASRGSGQSLAQHF
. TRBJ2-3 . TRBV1 TGCACCAGCGGCCAACCTAGCGGCCTTAGCACAGATACGCAGTATTTT CTSGQPSGLSTDTQYF
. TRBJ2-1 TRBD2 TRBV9 TGTGCCAGCAGCGTTACTAGCGGCGTTAGCTCCTACAATGAGCAGTTCTTC CASSVTSGVSSYNEQFF
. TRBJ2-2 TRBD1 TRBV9 TGTGCCAGCAGCTACCTACCTTCGACAGGGTTGGGAACCGGGGAGCTGTTTTTT CASSYLPSTGLGTGELFF
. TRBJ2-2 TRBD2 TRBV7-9 TGTGCCAGCAGCCCGAGCGGGATGGTAACGCTCGCCGGGGAGCTGTTTTTT CASSPSGMVTLAGELFF
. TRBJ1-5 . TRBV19 TGTGCCAGTAGTATCGGGGGTAGGCCCCGAAGCAATCAGCCCCAGCATTTT CASSIGGRPRSNQPQHF
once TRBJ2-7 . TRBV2 TGTGCCAGCAGAGGTACTAGAGTGTACCCGGGCGAGCAGTACTTC CASRGTRVYPGEQYF
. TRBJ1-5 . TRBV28 TGTGCCAGCAGCTATACACGGGGGAGGAAACACGTCGGGCAGCCCCAGCATTTT CASSYTRGRKHVGQPQHF
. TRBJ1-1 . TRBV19 TGTGCCAGTAGTATAGACCACAGGAGCATGAACACTGAAGCTTTCTTT CASSIDHRSMNTEAFF
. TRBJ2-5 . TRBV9 TGTGCCAGCAGCGTAGATTCCAGGCCTCAAGAGACCCAGTACTTC CASSVDSRPQETQYF
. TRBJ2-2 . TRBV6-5 TGTGCCAGCAGCTGGACAGCCGCGAACACCGGGGAGCTGTTTTTT CASSWTAANTGELFF
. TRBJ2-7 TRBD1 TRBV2 TGTGCCAGCAGTGTGGCCAGGGGGTTATCCTACGAGCAGTACTTC CASSVARGLSYEQYF
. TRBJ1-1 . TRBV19 TGTGCCAGTAGTATGGGAGGGTACACTGAAGCTTTCTTT CASSMGGYTEAFF
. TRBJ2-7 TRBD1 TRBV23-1 TGCGCCAGCAAGGTGGACAGGCAACCCTACGAGCAGTACTTC CASKVDRQPYEQYF
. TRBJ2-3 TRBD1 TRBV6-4 TGTGCCAGCAGTGCTACAGGGGCCAACACAGATACGCAGTATTTT CASSATGANTDTQYF
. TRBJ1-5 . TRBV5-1 TGCGCCAGCAGCCCAGAGGGTTCTGGGCAGCCCCAGCATTTT CASSPEGSGQPQHF
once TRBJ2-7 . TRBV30 TGTGCCTGGAGTGTACAGGGAGGGACCTACGAGCAGTACTTC CAWSVQGGTYEQYF
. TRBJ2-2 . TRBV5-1 TGCGCCAGCAGCCTGACAACAGGGAGCGGGGAGCTGTTTTTT CASSLTTGSGELFF
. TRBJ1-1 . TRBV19 TGTGCCAGTAGTATAAAGCAGGGGCAGCACACTGCAGCTTTCTTT CASSIKQGQHTAAFF
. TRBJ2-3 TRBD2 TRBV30 TGTGCCTGGAGTCCCGGGACTAGCACCACGGATACGCAGTATTTT CAWSPGTSTTDTQYF
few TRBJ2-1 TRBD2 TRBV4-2 TGTGCCAGCAGCCCGCTCGGTTCAGCGGGATCCTACAATGAGCAGTTCTTC CASSPLGSAGSYNEQFF